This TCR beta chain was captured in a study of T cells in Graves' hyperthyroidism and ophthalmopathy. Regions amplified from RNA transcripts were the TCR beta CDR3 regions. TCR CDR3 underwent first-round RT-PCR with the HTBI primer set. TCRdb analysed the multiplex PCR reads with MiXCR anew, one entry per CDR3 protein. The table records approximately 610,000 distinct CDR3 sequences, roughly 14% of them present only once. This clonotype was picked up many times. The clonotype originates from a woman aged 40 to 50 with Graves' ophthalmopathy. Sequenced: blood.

CDR3 in amino acids: CASSLVGGRMETQYF. The CDR3 DNA is TGTGCCAGCAGCTTAGTCGGCGGGAGGATGGAGACCCAGTACTTC. This chain connects TRBV7-9 to TRBJ2-5; TRBD2 matches at 8 bases. Per germline, CDR1 SEHNR and CDR2 FQNEAQ (reference sequence). This CDR3 comprises 15 residues. The V and J ends lost 1 base and 5 bases, in that order; junction bases with no gene match: 6.